This TCR beta chain was recorded in a study of blood T cell repertoires in COVID-19. Overall study: Italy, Spain and the United States were the sources of the convalescent and acute COVID-19 samples.

Original data processing: How many nucleated cells were present was estimated from reference gene primer amplification. Sequencing used immunoSEQ multiplex PCR; TCRdb keeps in-frame clones, though not all of them. From that table come the V and J calls and clone size; the DNA was used to work out D and trimming. Of around 98,000 clones listed, roughly 87% are singletons. Germline loops: CDR1 LGHDT, CDR2 YNNKEL (reference sequence). V lost 1 base, J lost 3 bases, and 12 bases lay in between. The CDR3 sequence is 15 residues long. This receptor was identified in a man aged 70 or older with acute or convalescent COVID-19. Sample: peripheral blood. The V call is TRBV3-1 (or the pseudogene TRBV3-2), the J call TRBJ1-2, with a tentative D call TRBD1 (5 bases). The CDR3 spells CASSQGPQGYYGYTF. The CDR3 DNA reads TGTGCCAGCAGCCAAGGGCCCCAGGGCTACTATGGCTACACCTTC.